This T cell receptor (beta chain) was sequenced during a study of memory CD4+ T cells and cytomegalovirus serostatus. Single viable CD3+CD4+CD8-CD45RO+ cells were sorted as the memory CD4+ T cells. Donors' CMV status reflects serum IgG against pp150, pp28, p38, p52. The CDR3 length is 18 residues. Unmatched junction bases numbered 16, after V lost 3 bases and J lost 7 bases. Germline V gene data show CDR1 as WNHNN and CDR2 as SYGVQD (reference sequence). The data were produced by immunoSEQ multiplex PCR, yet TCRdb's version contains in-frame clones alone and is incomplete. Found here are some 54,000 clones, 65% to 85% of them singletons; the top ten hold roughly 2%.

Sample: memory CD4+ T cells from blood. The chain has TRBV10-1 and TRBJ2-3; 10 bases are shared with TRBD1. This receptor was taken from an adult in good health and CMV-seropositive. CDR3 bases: TGCGCCAGCAGTGACCCGACTCGCGGGGGACAGGGGACTTATACGCAGTATTTT. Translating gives CASSDPTRGGQGTYTQYF.